The 6 T cell receptor beta chains in this list originate from one sample, sequenced in a study of long-term antiretroviral therapy in people with HIV (dated by TCRdb to between 2021 and 2022). The immunoSEQ hsTCRB v3.0 assay was used at survey level resolution to sequence the TRB variable region. The immuneACCESS repertoire file appears here via TCRdb, limited to in-frame rearrangements. These files lack a portion of the clones; in checked studies, under half of the deficit traces to unresolved V genes, and the cause of the others is not known. The sample table records 20,000 to 25,000 clones; roughly four fifths of these occur just once. The leading ten clones occupy 12% of the sample. Sequencing was performed on unsorted PBMCs, taken about 1.8 years before starting antiretroviral therapy. Source of these receptors: a woman aged 40 to 50 with HIV.

The count of this clone is one. V is TRBV2 and J is TRBJ1-1; possibly TRBD1 for D (5 bases). The CDR3 sequence is 14 residues long. The V gene's germline CDR1 is SNHLY and CDR2 FYNNEI. Trimming removed 6 bases from V and 0 bases from J, with 11 bases in between. CDR3 coding DNA: TGTGCCAGCAGGGCCGGGACGGTGAACACTGAAGCTTTCTTT. Translation gives CASRAGTVNTEAFF.

This clone occurred once. The V gene is TRBV7-9, the J gene TRBJ1-2; D remains ambiguous. V lost 4 bases, J lost 4 bases, and 16 bases lay in between. From germline, CDR1 is SEHNR and CDR2 FQNEAQ (reference sequence). CDR3 length: 15 residues. Written as DNA, the CDR3 is TGTGCCAGCAGCTACCCCCTTGCTCGGGGCTATGGCTACACCTTC. Translation gives CASSYPLARGYGYTF.

The chain recombines TRBV5-6 with TRBJ1-4; TRBD1 might be the D (6 bases). The germline V gene encodes CDR1 SGHDT and CDR2 YYEEEE. V lost 4 bases and J 8 bases, leaving 12 bases between the germline ends. This CDR3 is 13 amino acids long. The CDR3 reads CASSVRGGEKLFF. The CDR3 nucleotides read TGTGCCAGCAGCGTCAGGGGAGGCGAAAAACTGTTTTTT.

The genes are TRBV7-8 and TRBJ2-7; a possible D gene is TRBD2 (6 bases). The ends were cut back, 1 base at V and 1 base at J, with 17 bases in the middle. CDR1 and CDR2 from the germline V gene are SGHVS and FQNEAQ. The CDR3 has 17 amino acids. CDR3 DNA: TGTGCCAGCAGCTTAGGCGGGACGGAGGGTTTATCCTACGAGCAGTACTTC. It specifies CASSLGGTEGLSYEQYF.

J is TRBJ2-5 and V is TRBV11-2; maybe TRBD2 (5 bases). This CDR3 has 14 residues. Trimming shortened V by 5 bases and J by 5 bases, and 15 bases separated the two germline ends. Germline V gene lookup returns CDR1 SGHAT and CDR2 FQNNGV. The CDR3 region has the DNA TGTGCCAGCAGCCCTCTGGACTTTGGGGAGACCCAGTACTTC. Residues: CASSPLDFGETQYF.

In this sample, this clone turned up a few times. The chain uses TRBV11-3 and TRBJ1-1; D gene uncertain. Germline assignment: CDR1 SGHNT and CDR2 YENEEA. The CDR3 totals 14 residues. Trimming left V 0 bases short and J 5 bases short, with 10 bases between. The CDR3 DNA follows: TGTGCCAGCAGCTTAGAAGGGTGGTTAACTGAAGCTTTCTTT. Amino acids: CASSLEGWLTEAFF.